The clone carrying this T cell receptor (beta chain) was detected a few times. Its target is not known. The germline V gene encodes CDR1 LGHDT and CDR2 YNNKEL (reference sequence). CDR3 size: 15 residues. The V end lost 0 bases, the J end lost 1 base, and 7 bases lay between the germline ends. These data originate in a study of immune heterogeneity within non-small cell lung tumors. Overall study: Of all tumors, several turned out to be squamous cell carcinomas, 10 were non-squamous carcinomas and 1 was not otherwise specified. Study results and caveats: The study found high-frequency T-cell receptor beta clonotypes largely distinct between individual patients.

Bulk tumor genomic DNA constituted the template, at 600 to 750 ng per sample. Surgical sampling yielded several biopsies per primary tumor (spaced far apart). Samples came from untreated patients having curative surgery for newly diagnosed non-small cell lung cancer. The study drew donors from newly diagnosed non-small cell lung cancer patients having surgery with curative intent. Multiplex PCR employing 32 V and 13 J primers generated amplicons of the TCR beta CDR3. From the multiplex PCR reads, TCRdb called clonotypes with MiXCR, one entry per CDR3 protein. This repertoire shows 10,000 to 15,000 distinct CDR3 sequences, 20% to 25% found once; its top ten account for 4.6%.

The source is a man in his sixties with non-small cell lung cancer. Sequenced sample: lung tumor tissue. The V gene is TRBV3-1, the J gene TRBJ1-5; no definite D call. DNA for the CDR3: TGTGCCAGCAGCCAAGATCTGGGCAGCAATCAGCCCCAGCATTTT. Translation gives CASSQDLGSNQPQHF. Complete variable domain (other parts from reference TRBV3-1 and TRBJ1-5): DTAVSQTPKYLVTQMGNDKSIKCEQNLGHDTMYWYKQDSKKFLKIMFSYNNKELIINETVPNRFSPKSPDKAHLNLHINSLELGDSAVYFCASSQDLGSNQPQHFGDGTRLSIL.